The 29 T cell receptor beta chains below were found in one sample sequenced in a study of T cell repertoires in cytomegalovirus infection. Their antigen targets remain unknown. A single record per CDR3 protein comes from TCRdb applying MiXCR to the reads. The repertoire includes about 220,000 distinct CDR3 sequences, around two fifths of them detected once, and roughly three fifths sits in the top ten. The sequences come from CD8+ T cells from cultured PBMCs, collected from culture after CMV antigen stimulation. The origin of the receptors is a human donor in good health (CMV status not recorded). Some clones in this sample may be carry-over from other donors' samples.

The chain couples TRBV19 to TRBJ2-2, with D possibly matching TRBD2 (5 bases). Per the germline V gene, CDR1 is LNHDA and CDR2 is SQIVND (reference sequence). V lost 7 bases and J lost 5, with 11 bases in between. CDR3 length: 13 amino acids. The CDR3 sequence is CASTTRGTGELFF. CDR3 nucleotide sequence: TGTGCCAGTACCACCCGCGGGACCGGGGAGCTGTTTTTT.

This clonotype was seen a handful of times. The CDR3 is CASRGETSGDSTDTQYF. The DNA for the CDR3 is TGTGCCAGCAGAGGAGAGACTAGCGGGGATAGCACAGATACGCAGTATTTT. The chain uses TRBV7-9 and TRBJ2-3, with TRBD2 matching 11 bases. Germline V gives CDR1 SEHNR, CDR2 FQNEAQ (reference sequence). The CDR3 contains 17 residues. V gave up 6 bases and J gave up 0 bases; unmatched junction bases: 8.

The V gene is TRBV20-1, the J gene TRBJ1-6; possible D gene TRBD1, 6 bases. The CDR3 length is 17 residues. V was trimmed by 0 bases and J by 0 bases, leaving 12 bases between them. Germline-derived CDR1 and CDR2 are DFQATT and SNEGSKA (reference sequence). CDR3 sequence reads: CSARERGGLSYNSPLHF. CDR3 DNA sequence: TGCAGTGCTAGAGAGAGGGGGGGCCTCTCCTATAATTCACCCCTCCACTTT.

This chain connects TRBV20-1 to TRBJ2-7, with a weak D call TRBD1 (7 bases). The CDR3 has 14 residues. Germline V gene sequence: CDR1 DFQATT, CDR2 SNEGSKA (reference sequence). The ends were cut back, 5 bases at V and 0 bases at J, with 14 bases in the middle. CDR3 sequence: CSAEDRRDSYEQYF. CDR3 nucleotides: TGCAGTGCTGAGGACAGGAGGGACTCCTACGAGCAGTACTTC.

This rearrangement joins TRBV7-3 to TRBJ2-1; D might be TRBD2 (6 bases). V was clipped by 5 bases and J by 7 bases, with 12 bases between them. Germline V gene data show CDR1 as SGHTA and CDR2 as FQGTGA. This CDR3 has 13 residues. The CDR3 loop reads CASSDGTYNEQFF. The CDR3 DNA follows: TGTGCCAGCAGCGATGGGACTTATAATGAGCAGTTCTTC.

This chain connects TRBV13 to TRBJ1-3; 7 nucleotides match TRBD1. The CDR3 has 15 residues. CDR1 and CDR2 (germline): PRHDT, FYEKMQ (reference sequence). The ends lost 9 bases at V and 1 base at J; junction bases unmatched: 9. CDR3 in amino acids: CASSYRGLSGNTIYF. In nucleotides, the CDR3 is TGTGCCAGTTCTTATAGGGGGCTTTCTGGAAACACCATATATTTT.

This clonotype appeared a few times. CDR3: CASSRLGDTDTQYF. CDR3 nucleotide sequence: TGTGCCAGCAGCCGCCTGGGAGACACAGATACGCAGTATTTT. This rearrangement joins TRBV3-1 to TRBJ2-3; D is perhaps TRBD2 (5 bases). Germline V gene data show CDR1 as LGHDT and CDR2 as YNNKEL (reference sequence). The CDR3 length is 14 residues. V shed 4 bases and J shed 2 bases, with 10 bases lying between them.

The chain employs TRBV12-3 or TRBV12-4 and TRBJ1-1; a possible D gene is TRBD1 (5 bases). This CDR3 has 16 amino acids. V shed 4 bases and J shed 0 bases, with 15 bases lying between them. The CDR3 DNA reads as TGTGCCAGCAGTTCAACCGGGACGTTCTTGAACACTGAAGCTTTCTTT. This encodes CASSSTGTFLNTEAFF.

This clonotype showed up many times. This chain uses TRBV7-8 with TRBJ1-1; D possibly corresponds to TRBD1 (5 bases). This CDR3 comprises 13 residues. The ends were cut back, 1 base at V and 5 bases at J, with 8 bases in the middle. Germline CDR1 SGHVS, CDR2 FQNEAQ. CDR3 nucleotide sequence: TGTGCCAGCAGCTTAGGCAGGGCGACTGAAGCTTTCTTT. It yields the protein CASSLGRATEAFF.

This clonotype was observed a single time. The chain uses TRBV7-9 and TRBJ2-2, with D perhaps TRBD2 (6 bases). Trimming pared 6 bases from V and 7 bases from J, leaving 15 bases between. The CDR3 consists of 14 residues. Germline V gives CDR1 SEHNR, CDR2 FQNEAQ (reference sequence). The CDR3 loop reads CASRGLAGDGELFF. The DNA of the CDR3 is TGTGCCAGCAGGGGACTGGCCGGGGACGGGGAGCTGTTTTTT.

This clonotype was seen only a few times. The CDR3 DNA follows: TGCGCCAGCAGCCAAGGACAGTCCAACACTGAAGCTTTCTTT. Protein sequence: CASSQGQSNTEAFF. The chain combines TRBV4-1 with TRBJ1-1; perhaps TRBD1 as D (5 bases). The CDR3 has 14 residues. The germline V gene encodes CDR1 MGHRA and CDR2 YSYEKL. V dropped 1 base and J dropped 2 bases, with 8 bases sitting between them.

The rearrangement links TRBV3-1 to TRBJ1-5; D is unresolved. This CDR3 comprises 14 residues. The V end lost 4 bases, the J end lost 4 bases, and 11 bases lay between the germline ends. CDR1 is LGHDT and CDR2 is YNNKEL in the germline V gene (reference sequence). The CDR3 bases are TGTGCCAGCAGCCCCGGACTGGGGAATCAGCCCCAGCATTTT. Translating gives CASSPGLGNQPQHF.

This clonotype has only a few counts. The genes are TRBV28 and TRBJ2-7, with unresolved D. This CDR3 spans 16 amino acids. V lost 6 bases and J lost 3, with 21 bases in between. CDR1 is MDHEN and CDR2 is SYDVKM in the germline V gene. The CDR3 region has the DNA TGTGCCAGCAGCCTATCTCCCGGGTATCTTGGCTACGAGCAGTACTTC. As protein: CASSLSPGYLGYEQYF.

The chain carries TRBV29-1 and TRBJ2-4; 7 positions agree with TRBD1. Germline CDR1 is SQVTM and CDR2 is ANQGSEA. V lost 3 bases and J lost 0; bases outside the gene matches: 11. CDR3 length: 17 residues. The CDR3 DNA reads TGCAGCGTTGAGGGATATGACAGGGAAATAGCCAAAAACATTCAGTACTTC. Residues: CSVEGYDREIAKNIQYF.

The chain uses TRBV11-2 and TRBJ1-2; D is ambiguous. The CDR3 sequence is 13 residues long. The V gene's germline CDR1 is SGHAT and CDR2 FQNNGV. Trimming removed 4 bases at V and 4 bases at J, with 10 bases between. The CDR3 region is CASSSGFLYGYTF. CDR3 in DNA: TGTGCCAGCAGCTCCGGGTTCCTCTATGGCTACACCTTC. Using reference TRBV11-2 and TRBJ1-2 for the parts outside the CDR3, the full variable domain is EAGVAQSPRYKIIEKRQSVAFWCNPISGHATLYWYQQILGQGPKLLIQFQNNGVVDDSQLPKDRFSAERLKGVDSTLKIQPAKLEDSAVYLCASSSGFLYGYTFGSGTRLTVV.

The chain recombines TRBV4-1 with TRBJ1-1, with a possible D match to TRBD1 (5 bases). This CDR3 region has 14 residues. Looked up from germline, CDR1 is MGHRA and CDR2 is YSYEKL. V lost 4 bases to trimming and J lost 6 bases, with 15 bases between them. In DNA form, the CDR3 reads TGCGCCAGCAGCCGCGACACAGGCATCGCTGAAGCTTTCTTT. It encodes CASSRDTGIAEAFF.

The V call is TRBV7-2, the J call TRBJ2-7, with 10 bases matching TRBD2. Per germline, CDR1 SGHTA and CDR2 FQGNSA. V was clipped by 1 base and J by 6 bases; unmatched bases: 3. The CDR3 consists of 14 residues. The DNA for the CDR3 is TGTGCCAGCAGCTTAGGCTGGACTAGCGGCGAGCAGTACTTC. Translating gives CASSLGWTSGEQYF.

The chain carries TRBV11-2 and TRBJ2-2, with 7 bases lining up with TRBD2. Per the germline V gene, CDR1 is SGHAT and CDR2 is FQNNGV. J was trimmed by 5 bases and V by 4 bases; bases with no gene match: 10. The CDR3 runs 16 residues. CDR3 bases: TGTGCCAGCAGCTCCATAGCGGGTGGGGGGACCGGGGAGCTGTTTTTT. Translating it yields CASSSIAGGGTGELFF.

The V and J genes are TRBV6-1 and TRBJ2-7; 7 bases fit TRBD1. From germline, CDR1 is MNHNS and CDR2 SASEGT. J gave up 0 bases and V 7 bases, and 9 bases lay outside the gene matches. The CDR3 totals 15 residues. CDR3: CASTTAGQASYEQYF. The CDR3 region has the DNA TGTGCCAGCACTACAGCCGGACAGGCCTCCTACGAGCAGTACTTC.

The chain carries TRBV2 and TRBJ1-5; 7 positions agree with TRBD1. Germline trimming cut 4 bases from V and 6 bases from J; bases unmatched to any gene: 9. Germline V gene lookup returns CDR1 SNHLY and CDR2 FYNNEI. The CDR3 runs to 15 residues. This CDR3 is CASSVEGARRQPQHF. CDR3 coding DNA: TGTGCCAGCAGTGTGGAGGGGGCGCGACGTCAGCCCCAGCATTTT.

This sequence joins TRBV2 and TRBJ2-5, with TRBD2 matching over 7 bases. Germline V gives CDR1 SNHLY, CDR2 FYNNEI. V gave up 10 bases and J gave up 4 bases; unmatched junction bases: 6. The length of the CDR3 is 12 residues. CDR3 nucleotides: TGTGCCACTAGGGGAGGGATAGAGACCCAGTACTTC. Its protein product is CATRGGIETQYF.

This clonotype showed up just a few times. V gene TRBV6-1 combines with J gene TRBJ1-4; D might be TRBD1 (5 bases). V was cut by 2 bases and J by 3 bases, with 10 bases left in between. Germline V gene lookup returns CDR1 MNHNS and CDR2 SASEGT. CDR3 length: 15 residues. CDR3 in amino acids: CASSEKTAPNEKLFF. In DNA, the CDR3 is TGTGCCAGCAGTGAAAAGACAGCGCCTAATGAAAAACTGTTTTTT.

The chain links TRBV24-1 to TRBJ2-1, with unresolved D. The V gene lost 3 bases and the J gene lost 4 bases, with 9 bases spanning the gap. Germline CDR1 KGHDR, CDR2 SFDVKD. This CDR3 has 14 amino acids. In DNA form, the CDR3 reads TGTGCCACCAGTGATAGGACGGCTTACAATGAGCAGTTCTTC. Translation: CATSDRTAYNEQFF.

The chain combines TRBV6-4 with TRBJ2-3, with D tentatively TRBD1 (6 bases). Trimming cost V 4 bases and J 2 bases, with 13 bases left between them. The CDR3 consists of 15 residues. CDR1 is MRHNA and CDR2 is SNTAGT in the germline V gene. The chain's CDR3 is CASSASWTVTDTQYF. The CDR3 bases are TGTGCCAGCAGTGCCTCATGGACAGTCACAGATACGCAGTATTTT.

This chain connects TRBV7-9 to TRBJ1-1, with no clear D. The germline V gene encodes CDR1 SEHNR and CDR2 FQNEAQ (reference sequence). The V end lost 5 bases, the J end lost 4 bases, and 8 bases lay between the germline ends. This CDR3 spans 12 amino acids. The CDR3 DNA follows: TGTGCCAGCAGCGAGAAAATCACTGAAGCTTTCTTT. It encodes CASSEKITEAFF.

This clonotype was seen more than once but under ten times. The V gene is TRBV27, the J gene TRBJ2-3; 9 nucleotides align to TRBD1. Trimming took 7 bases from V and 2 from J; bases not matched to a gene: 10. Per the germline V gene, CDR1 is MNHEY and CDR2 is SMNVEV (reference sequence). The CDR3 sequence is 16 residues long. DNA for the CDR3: TGTGCCAGCACCGGGTCGACAGGGGGGCTCACAGATACGCAGTATTTT. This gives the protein CASTGSTGGLTDTQYF.

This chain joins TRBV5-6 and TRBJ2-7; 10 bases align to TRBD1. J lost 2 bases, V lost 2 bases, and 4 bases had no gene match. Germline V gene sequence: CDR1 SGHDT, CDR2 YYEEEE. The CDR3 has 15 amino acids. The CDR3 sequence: CASSFGTGATYEQYF. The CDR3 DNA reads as TGTGCCAGCAGCTTTGGGACAGGGGCCACCTACGAGCAGTACTTC.

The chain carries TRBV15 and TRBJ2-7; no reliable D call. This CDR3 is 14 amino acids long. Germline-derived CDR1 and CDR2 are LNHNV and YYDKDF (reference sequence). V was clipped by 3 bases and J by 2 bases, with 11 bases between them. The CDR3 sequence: CATSSSSRAYEQYF. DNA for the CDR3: TGTGCCACCAGCAGCAGTAGTAGGGCCTACGAGCAGTACTTC.

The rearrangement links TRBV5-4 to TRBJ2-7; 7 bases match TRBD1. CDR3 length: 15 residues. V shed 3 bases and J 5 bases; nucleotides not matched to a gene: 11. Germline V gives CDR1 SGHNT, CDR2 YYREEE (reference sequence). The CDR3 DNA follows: TGTGCCAGCAGCTACCAACAGGGGATTAACGACGAGCAGTACTTC. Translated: CASSYQQGINDEQYF.